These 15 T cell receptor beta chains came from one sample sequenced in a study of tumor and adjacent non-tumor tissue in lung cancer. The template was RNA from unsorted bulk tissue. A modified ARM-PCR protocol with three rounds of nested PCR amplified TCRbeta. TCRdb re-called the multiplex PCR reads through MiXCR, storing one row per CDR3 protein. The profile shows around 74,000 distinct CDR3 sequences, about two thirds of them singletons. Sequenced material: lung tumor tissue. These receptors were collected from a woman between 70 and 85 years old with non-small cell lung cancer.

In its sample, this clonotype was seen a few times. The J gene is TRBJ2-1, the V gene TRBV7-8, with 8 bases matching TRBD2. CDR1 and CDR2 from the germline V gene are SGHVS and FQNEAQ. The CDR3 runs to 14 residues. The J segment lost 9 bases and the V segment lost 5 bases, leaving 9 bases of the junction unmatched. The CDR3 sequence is CASSPLRGGGEQFF. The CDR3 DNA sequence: TGTGCCAGCAGCCCGCTTCGGGGGGGCGGTGAGCAGTTCTTC.

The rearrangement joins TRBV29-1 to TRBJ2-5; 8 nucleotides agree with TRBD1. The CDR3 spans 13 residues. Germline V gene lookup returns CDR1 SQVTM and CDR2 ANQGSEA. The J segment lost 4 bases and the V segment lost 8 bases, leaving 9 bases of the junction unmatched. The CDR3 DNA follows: TGCAGCACCCAGGGACAGGCCGGAGAGACCCAGTACTTC. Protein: CSTQGQAGETQYF.

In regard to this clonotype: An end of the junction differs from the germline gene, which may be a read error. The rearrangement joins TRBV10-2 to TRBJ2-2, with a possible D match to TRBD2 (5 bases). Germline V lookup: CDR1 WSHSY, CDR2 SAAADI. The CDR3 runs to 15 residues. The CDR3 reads CAISERTGYTWELFF. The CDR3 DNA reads TGCGCCATCAGTGAACGGACTGGTTACACCTGGGAGCTGTTTTTT.

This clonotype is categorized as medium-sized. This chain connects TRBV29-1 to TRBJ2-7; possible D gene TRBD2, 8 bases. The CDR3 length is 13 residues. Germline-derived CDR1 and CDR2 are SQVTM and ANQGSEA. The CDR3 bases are TGCAGTGCCGGGAGGGGGCTGTACTACGAGCAGTACTTC. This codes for CSAGRGLYYEQYF.

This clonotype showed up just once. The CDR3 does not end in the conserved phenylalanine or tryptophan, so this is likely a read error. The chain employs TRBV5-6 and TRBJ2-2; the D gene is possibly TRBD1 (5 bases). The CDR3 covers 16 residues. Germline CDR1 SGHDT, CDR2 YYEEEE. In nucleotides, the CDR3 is TGTGCCAGCAGCTCCACAGACAGCGCGAACATCGGGGAGCTGTTTTAT. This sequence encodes CASSSTDSANIGELFY.

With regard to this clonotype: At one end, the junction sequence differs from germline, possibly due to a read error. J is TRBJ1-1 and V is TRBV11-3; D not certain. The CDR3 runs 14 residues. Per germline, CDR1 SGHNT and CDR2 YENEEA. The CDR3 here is CANSFEGTNTEAFF. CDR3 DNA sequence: TGTGCCAACAGCTTCGAAGGAACAAACACTGAAGCTTTCTTT.

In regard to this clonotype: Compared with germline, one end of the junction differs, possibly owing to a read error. The CDR3 here is CASSPLGTGGTEAFF. CDR3 in DNA: TGTGCAAGCAGTCCCCTAGGCACAGGGGGCACTGAAGCTTTCTTT. This chain links TRBV5-6 with TRBJ1-1, with 8 nucleotides matching TRBD1. From germline, CDR1 is SGHDT and CDR2 YYEEEE. CDR3 size: 15 residues.

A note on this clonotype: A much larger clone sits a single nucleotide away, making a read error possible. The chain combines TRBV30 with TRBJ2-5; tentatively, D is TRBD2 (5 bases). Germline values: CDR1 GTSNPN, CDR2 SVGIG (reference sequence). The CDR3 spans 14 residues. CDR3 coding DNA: TGTGACTGGAAGGTTGTAGAGGGTTGGGAGACCCAGTACTTC. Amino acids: CDWKVVEGWETQYF.

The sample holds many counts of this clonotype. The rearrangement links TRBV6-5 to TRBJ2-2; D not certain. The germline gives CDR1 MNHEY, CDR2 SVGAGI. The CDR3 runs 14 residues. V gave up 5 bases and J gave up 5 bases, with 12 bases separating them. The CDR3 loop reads CASSAPSGTGELFF. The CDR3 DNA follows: TGTGCCAGCAGTGCTCCTAGTGGTACCGGGGAGCTGTTTTTT.

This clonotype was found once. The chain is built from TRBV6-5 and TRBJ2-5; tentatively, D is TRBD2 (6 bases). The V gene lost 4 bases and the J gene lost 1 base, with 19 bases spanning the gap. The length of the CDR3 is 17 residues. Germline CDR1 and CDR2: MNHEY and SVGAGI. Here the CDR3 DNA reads TGTGCCAGCAGTTCCCGCACTGGCGGGACGTTCCAAGAGACCCAGTACTTC. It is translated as CASSSRTGGTFQETQYF.

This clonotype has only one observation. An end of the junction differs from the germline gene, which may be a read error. CDR3 bases: TGTACCAGCAGCTTGGCTAGCGGGAGCTACAATGAGCGGTTCTTC. Protein sequence: CTSSLASGSYNERFF. The chain couples TRBV11-3 to TRBJ2-1; 10 nucleotides agree with TRBD2. The CDR3 runs 15 residues. Looked up from germline, CDR1 is SGHNT and CDR2 is YENEEA.

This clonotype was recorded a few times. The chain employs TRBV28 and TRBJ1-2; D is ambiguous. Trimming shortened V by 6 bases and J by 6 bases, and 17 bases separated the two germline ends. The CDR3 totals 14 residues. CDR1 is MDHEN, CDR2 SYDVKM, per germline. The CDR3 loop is CASRFSGQPDGYTF. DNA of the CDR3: TGTGCCAGCAGATTCAGTGGCCAGCCCGATGGCTACACCTTC.

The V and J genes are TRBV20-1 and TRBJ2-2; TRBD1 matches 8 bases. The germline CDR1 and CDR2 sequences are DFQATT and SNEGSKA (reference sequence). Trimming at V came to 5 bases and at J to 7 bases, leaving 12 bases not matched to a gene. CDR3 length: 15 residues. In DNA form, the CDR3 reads TGCAGTGCTTTACCGCCCAGGGGGCTACACGGGGAGCTGTTTTTT. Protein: CSALPPRGLHGELFF.

CDR3: CASSQDSGQALLNSEAFF. The CDR3 DNA sequence: TGCGCCAGCAGCCAAGATTCCGGACAGGCACTATTGAACAGTGAGGCTTTCTTT. The V gene is TRBV4-1, the J gene TRBJ1-1, with 7 bases aligning to TRBD1. This CDR3 is built from 18 residues. The V and J ends lost 0 bases and 11 bases, in that order; junction bases with no gene match: 21. Germline V CDR1 and CDR2: MGHRA, YSYEKL.

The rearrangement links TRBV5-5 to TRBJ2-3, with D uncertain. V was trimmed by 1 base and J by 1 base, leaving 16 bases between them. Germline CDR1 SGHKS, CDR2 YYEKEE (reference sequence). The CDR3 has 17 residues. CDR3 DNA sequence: TGTGCCAGCAGCTTGTATTCTCCCGGATCTGGCACAGATACGCAGTATTTT. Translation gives CASSLYSPGSGTDTQYF.